The 13 T cell receptor beta chains below were found in one sample sequenced in a study of T cells after yellow fever vaccination. One entry per CDR3 protein results from TCRdb running MiXCR on the 5' RACE reads. The top ten clones hold 25% of a sample with about 110,000 distinct CDR3 sequences, around 8.6% of them seen once. The source was CD8+ T cells sorted from PBMCs, collected 45 days after the yellow fever booster vaccination. Source of these receptors: a man aged 25-45 years who received the YFV17D yellow fever vaccine.

This clonotype has ten or more counts. V and J are TRBV15 and TRBJ2-7; possibly TRBD1 for D (6 bases). The CDR3 has 15 residues. Looked up from germline, CDR1 is LNHNV and CDR2 is YYDKDF (reference sequence). The V end was cut by 0 bases, the J end by 2 bases, with 11 bases between. Here the CDR3 reads CATSRDLGQTYEQYF. CDR3 coding DNA: TGTGCCACCAGCAGAGATCTGGGACAAACCTACGAGCAGTACTTC.

This clonotype was seen at least ten times. For the CDR3, the DNA is TGTGCCAGCAGCTTGACTAGCGGATACTACGAGCAGTACTTC. This gives the protein CASSLTSGYYEQYF. The chain couples TRBV5-6 to TRBJ2-7; TRBD2 matches at 8 bases. The CDR3 covers 14 residues. The V gene end was trimmed by 1 base and the J gene end by 3 bases; junction bases not matched to a gene: 3. The germline gives CDR1 SGHDT, CDR2 YYEEEE.

Regarding this clonotype: A clone one base away is much larger, so this may be a read error. The V call is TRBV24-1, the J call TRBJ2-7, with D possibly called TRBD1 or TRBD2 (5 bases each). V lost 3 bases and J 4 bases, leaving 15 bases between the germline ends. CDR3 length: 15 residues. CDR1 is KGHDR, CDR2 SFDVKD, per germline. The CDR3 nucleotides read TGTGCCACCAGTGATCCTCAGGGAGAGGGATACGAGCAGTACTTC. As protein: CATSDPQGEGYEQYF.

This clonotype has only a few counts. The chain employs TRBV12-3 or TRBV12-4 and TRBJ2-2; D uncertain. The germline V and J ends were trimmed by 3 bases and 1 base, with 15 bases remaining between them. The CDR3 runs 17 residues. CDR3 protein: CASSFSSAPGNTGELFF. The DNA of the CDR3 is TGTGCCAGCAGTTTTTCTTCCGCGCCTGGGAACACCGGGGAGCTGTTTTTT.

This clonotype was found many times. The chain combines TRBV7-8 with TRBJ2-5, with TRBD2 matching over 16 bases. Germline CDR1 reads SGHVS; CDR2 reads FQNEAQ. Trimming took 0 bases from V and 5 from J; bases not matched to a gene: 9. CDR3 size: 19 residues. The CDR3 spells CASSLARGLAGGPMETQYF. The CDR3 region has the DNA TGTGCCAGCAGCTTAGCGAGGGGACTAGCGGGAGGGCCAATGGAGACCCAGTACTTC.

This clonotype has at least ten counts. The chain is built from TRBV6-2 or TRBV6-3 and TRBJ2-7; no definite D call. In germline, CDR1 is MNHEY, CDR2 SVGEGT. Trimming removed 6 bases from V and 7 bases from J, with 13 bases in between. The CDR3 is 12 amino acids. CDR3 region: CASRDDTGEQYF. The CDR3 nucleotides read TGTGCCAGCAGAGATGACACCGGAGAGCAGTACTTC.

This clonotype was counted many times. The chain uses TRBV29-1 and TRBJ2-4; 14 positions match TRBD2. CDR1 and CDR2 (germline): SQVTM, ANQGSEA. V trimming: 6 bases; J trimming: 1 base; junction bases outside the gene matches: 14. The CDR3 contains 19 residues. In nucleotides, the CDR3 is TGCAGCGTCGTAGGGACTAGCGGGAGAATGGGGATGGCCAAAAACATTCAGTACTTC. Its translation is CSVVGTSGRMGMAKNIQYF.

This clonotype occurred many times. The chain employs TRBV27 and TRBJ1-1, with no clear D. Germline V gene data show CDR1 as MNHEY and CDR2 as SMNVEV (reference sequence). Trimming pared 2 bases from V and 5 bases from J, leaving 15 bases between. The CDR3 is made up of 15 amino acids. CDR3 nucleotides: TGTGCCAGCAGTTTAGTTAGGGTACGGGGTACTGAAGCTTTCTTT. It translates to CASSLVRVRGTEAFF.

This clonotype was counted many times. The chain links TRBV10-2 to TRBJ2-2, with 8 bases lining up with TRBD2. Germline CDR1 WSHSY, CDR2 SAAADI. The V gene end was trimmed by 4 bases and the J gene end by 7 bases; junction bases not matched to a gene: 2. The CDR3 spans 13 residues. CDR3 bases: TGCGCCAGCAGTGGCGGGAGGCACGGGGAGCTGTTTTTT. The encoded protein is CASSGGRHGELFF.

Of note for this clonotype: A read error may explain this, as a much larger clone is one base away. The chain combines TRBV27 with TRBJ1-1; D might be TRBD1 (5 bases). In germline, CDR1 is MNHEY, CDR2 SMNVEV (reference sequence). Deletions cut 1 base from V and 5 bases from J, with 11 bases between. This CDR3 contains 14 residues. CDR3 nucleotides: TGTGCCAGCAGTTTATTGGGGGATGGAACTGAAGCTTTCTTT. Translated, it gives CASSLLGDGTEAFF.

This clonotype was detected ten times or more. This chain links TRBV5-5 with TRBJ2-7, with D possibly matching TRBD2 (6 bases). Trimming stripped 2 bases from V and 2 bases from J, with 14 bases between. CDR1 is SGHKS and CDR2 is YYEKEE in the germline V gene (reference sequence). The CDR3 covers 15 residues. For the CDR3, the DNA is TGTGCCAGCAGCTTCCTGGAGGGGTTCGCCTACGAGCAGTACTTC. As protein: CASSFLEGFAYEQYF.

V is TRBV6-2 or TRBV6-3 and J is TRBJ2-1; unclear D gene. In germline, CDR1 is MNHEY, CDR2 SVGEGT. The V end was cut by 4 bases, the J end by 3 bases, with 16 bases between. This CDR3 comprises 16 residues. CDR3 sequence reads: CASSSFPGPGYNEQFF. The CDR3 bases are TGTGCCAGCAGTTCTTTCCCGGGCCCAGGCTACAATGAGCAGTTCTTC.

This clonotype was counted at least ten times. CDR3: CASSQGTGEREQYF. The DNA for the CDR3 is TGTGCCAGCAGCCAAGGGACAGGGGAACGGGAGCAGTACTTC. The rearrangement uses TRBV4-2 and TRBJ2-7, with TRBD1 matching over 9 bases. CDR3 length: 14 amino acids. V lost 1 base to trimming and J lost 7 bases; unmatched junction nucleotides: 5. Germline CDR1 LGHNA, CDR2 YNFKEQ.